This section outlines one TCR beta chain sequence together with its context. The data stem from a study of cytomegalovirus exposure and HLA in healthy donors. 60 Vbeta and 13 Jbeta primers were used in PCR. The protocol was immunoSEQ multiplex PCR, while the TCRdb copy is restricted to in-frame clones and leaves out a portion. The sample has some 150,000 clones; about three quarters are singletons. V shed 7 bases and J 3 bases; nucleotides not matched to a gene: 5. The CDR3 contains 14 residues. Germline CDR1 reads SNHLY; CDR2 reads FYNNEI. This receptor was identified in a middle-aged man in good health and CMV-seropositive. Sequencing was done on a sample of PBMCs. This chain joins TRBV2 and TRBJ1-4; 7 bases line up with TRBD1. The chain's CDR3 is CASKTGTANEKLFF. The CDR3 region has the DNA TGTGCCAGCAAAACCGGGACAGCTAATGAAAAACTGTTTTTT.